This TCR beta chain was recorded in a study of T-cell memory formation after mild COVID-19. General study results and limits: The study detected some responding clones in pre-infection memory, suggesting cross-reactive memory joined.

The CDR3 contains 15 residues. Germline V gene data show CDR1 as SGHRS and CDR2 as YFSETQ. Unmatched junction bases numbered 4, after V lost 3 bases and J lost 6 bases. TCRdb reprocessed the 5' RACE reads via MiXCR and lists one record per CDR3 protein. The sample gives around 310,000 distinct CDR3 sequences, approximately 14% of which show up once; over 20% is in the top ten. Points on this clonotype: Its target is unknown.

V is TRBV5-1 and J is TRBJ2-1; the match to TRBD1 covers 12 bases. Sequencing used PBMCs or a T cell subset sorted from them (not recorded which). The source is a young man who had mild COVID-19 (a few samples of this study predate the infection). Cell type and time point are not known. CDR3 nucleotides: TGCGCCAGCAGCTCCCGGGACAGGGGGCCCAATGAGCAGTTCTTC. Protein sequence: CASSSRDRGPNEQFF.